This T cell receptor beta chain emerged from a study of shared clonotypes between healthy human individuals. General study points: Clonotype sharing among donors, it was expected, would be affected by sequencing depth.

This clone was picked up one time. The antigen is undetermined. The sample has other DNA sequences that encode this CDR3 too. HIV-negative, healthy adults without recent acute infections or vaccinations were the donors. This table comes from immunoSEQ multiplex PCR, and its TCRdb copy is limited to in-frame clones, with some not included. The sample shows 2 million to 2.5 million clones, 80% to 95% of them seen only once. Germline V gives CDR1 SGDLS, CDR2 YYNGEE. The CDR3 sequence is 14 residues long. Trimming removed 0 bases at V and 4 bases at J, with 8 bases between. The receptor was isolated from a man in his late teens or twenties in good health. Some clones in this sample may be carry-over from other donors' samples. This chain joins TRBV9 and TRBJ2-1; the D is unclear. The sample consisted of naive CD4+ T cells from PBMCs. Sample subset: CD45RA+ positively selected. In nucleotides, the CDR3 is TGTGCCAGCAGCGTAGGAGATAGTTACAATGAGCAGTTCTTC. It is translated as CASSVGDSYNEQFF.